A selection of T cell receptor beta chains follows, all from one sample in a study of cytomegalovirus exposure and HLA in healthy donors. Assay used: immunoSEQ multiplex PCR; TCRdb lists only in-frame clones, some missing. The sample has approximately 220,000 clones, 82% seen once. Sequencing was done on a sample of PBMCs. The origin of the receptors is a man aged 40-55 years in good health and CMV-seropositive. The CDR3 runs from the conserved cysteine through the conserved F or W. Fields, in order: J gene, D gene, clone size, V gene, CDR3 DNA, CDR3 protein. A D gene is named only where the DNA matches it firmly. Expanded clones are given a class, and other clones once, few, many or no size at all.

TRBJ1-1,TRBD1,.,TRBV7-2,TGTGCCAGCAGCCTTAAAGGACAGGGCAATACTGAAGCTTTCTTT,CASSLKGQGNTEAFF
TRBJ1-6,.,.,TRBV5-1,TGCGCCAGCAGCTTGGCCGTGACAACTAATTCACCCCTCCACTTT,CASSLAVTTNSPLHF
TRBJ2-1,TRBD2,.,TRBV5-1,TGCGCCAGCAGCCCCCTCGGACTAGCGGGAGGGGGTGAGCAGTTCTTC,CASSPLGLAGGGEQFF
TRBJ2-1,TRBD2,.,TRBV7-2,TGTGCCAGCAGAAGCGGGATTGCAACCTACAATGAGCAGTTCTTC,CASRSGIATYNEQFF
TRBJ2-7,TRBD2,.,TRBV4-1,TGCGCCAGCAGCCAAGATCCTAGCGGGAGGGCGTCCGAGCAGTACTTC,CASSQDPSGRASEQYF
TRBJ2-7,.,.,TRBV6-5,TGTGCCAGCAATATGGCAGGGGGGTACGAGCAGTACTTC,CASNMAGGYEQYF
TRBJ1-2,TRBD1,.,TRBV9,TGTGCCAGCAGCCCAATATTAGGGCAGGGGGCGGATGGCTACACCTTC,CASSPILGQGADGYTF
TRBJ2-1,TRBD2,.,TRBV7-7,TGTGCTAGCAGCTTAGTTGCGGGAGTGGGGGGTGAGCAGTTCTTC,CASSLVAGVGGEQFF
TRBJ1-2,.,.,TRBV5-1,TGCGCCAGCAGCCGACAGGAGCCTAACTATGGCTACACCTTC,CASSRQEPNYGYTF
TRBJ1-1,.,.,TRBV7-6,TGTGCCAGCAGCCCCCTGGGGACTGAATCTTTCTTT,CASSPLGTESFF
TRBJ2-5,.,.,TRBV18,TGTGCCAGCTCACTCTACGCGGGAGAGACCCAGTACTTC,CASSLYAGETQYF
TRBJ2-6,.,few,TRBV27,TGTGCCAGCACCCGGGACATCAGCTCTGGGGCCAACGTCCTGACTTTC,CASTRDISSGANVLTF
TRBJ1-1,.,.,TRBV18,TGTGCCAGCTCACCGGACAAATTGAACACTGAAGCTTTCTTT,CASSPDKLNTEAFF
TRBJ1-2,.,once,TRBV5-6,TGTGCCAGCAGCTTGGTGCGCAGGGGTTATGGCTACACCTTC,CASSLVRRGYGYTF
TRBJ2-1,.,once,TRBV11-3,TGTGCCAGCAGCGTCGACTATCCCCCTGAGCAGTTCTTC,CASSVDYPPEQFF
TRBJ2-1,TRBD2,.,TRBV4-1,TGCGCCAGCAGCCCGGGGGGGACTAGCGGGATTGAGCAGTTCTTC,CASSPGGTSGIEQFF
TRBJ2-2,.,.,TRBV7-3,TGTGCCAGCAGCTTAAAGCCTGGGGAGCTGTTTTTT,CASSLKPGELFF
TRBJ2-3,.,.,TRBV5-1,TGCGCCAGCAGCTCCGCGGGGCAGGTGGGCACAGATACGCAGTATTTT,CASSSAGQVGTDTQYF